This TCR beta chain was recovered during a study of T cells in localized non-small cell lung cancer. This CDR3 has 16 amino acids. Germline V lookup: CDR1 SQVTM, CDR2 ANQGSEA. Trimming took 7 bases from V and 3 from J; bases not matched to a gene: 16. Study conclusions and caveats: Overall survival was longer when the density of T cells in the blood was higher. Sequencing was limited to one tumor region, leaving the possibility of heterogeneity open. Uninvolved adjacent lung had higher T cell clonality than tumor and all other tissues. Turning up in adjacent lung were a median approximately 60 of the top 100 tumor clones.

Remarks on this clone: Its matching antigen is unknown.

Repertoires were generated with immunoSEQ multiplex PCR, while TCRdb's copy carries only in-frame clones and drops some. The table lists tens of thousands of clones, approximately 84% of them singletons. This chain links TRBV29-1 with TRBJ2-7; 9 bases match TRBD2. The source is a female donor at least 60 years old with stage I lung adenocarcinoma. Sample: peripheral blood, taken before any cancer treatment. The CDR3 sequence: CSAQMRAGGANYEQYF. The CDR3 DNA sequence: TGCAGCGCCCAAATGAGAGCGGGAGGTGCGAACTACGAGCAGTACTTC.